This T cell receptor (beta chain) stems from a study of graft-versus-host responses after intestinal transplantation. At the level of the study: Each recipient received a multivisceral, liver-intestinal, or isolated intestinal graft. The study gave all recipients anti-thymocyte globulin induction, then tacrolimus and steroids for 2 to 3 years.

Germline V CDR1 and CDR2: SQVTM, ANQGSEA. The length of the CDR3 is 16 residues. V dropped 0 bases and J dropped 4; count of bases not matched to a gene: 10. Study conclusions and caveats: Recipient bone marrow held GvH clones, some seen earlier in ileum or blood. Peak circulating GvH clone levels tracked with early post-transplant HvG declines.

This clone was seen only once. Its antigen is currently unknown. Method: immunoSEQ multiplex PCR; TCRdb's copy keeps in-frame clones and lacks some. The table records more than 85,000 clones, approximately 94% of them present only once. The receptor comes from a human donor who received an intestinal transplant. Sequencing used unstimulated CD8+ T cells sorted from spleen or lymph node cells, obtained before intestinal transplant. This chain connects TRBV29-1 to TRBJ2-3; 7 bases are a match to TRBD2. DNA of the CDR3: TGCAGCGTTGAAGATCTGGCGGGGGTCGGGCCAGATACGCAGTATTTT. Protein sequence: CSVEDLAGVGPDTQYF.